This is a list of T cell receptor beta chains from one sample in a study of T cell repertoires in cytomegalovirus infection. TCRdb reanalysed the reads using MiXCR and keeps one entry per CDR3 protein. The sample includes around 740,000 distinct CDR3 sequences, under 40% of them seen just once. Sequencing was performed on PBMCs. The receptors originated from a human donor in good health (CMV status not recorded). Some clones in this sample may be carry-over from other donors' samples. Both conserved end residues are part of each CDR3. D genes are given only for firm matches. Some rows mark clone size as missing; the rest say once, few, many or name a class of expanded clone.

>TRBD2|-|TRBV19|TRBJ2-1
CASRYSYGTRGDNQNNEQFF
TGTGCCAGTAGGTACAGTTACGGGACTAGAGGGGATAACCAGAACAATGAGCAGTTCTTC
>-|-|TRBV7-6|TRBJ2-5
CASSLGQEMGETQYF
TGTGCCAGCAGCTTAGGGCAGGAAATGGGAGAGACCCAGTACTTC
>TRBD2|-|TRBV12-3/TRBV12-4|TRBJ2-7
CASSKYFRGLAGDNEQYF
TGTGCCAGCAGTAAATACTTCCGGGGGCTAGCGGGAGATAACGAGCAGTACTTC
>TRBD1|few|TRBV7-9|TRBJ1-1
CASSASHRGYTEAFF
TGTGCCAGCAGCGCAAGCCACAGGGGGTACACTGAAGCTTTCTTT
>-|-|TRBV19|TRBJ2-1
CASSIDSYNYQFF
TGTGCCAGTAGTATAGATAGTTACAATTATCAGTTCTTC
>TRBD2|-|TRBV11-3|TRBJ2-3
CASSGRTSGRALADTQYF
TGTGCCAGCAGCGGTCGGACTAGCGGGAGGGCCCTGGCAGATACGCAGTATTTT
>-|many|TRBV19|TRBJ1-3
CASNAGRSGNTIYF
TGTGCCAGTAATGCAGGCCGCTCTGGAAACACCATATATTTT
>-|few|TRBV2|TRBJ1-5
CASSEGGGVQGKNQPQHF
TGTGCCAGCAGTGAAGGGGGAGGAGTACAGGGAAAGAATCAGCCCCAGCATTTT
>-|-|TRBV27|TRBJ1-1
CASSPPGTYYPEAFF
TGTGCCAGCAGTCCCCCCGGGACATACTACCCTGAAGCTTTCTTT
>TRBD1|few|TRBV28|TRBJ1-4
CASSQPGQGGEKLFF
TGTGCCAGCAGTCAACCTGGACAGGGGGGTGAAAAACTGTTTTTT
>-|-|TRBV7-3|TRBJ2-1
CASSLSYPSSYNEQFF
TGTGCCAGCAGCTTAAGTTATCCGAGCTCCTACAATGAGCAGTTCTTC
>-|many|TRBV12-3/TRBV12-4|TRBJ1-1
CASSLFGTEGTEAFF
TGTGCCAGCAGTTTATTCGGTACCGAGGGGACTGAAGCTTTCTTT
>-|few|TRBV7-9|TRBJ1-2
CASSSGRSYGYTF
TGTGCCAGCAGCTCTGGACGGTCCTATGGCTACACCTTC
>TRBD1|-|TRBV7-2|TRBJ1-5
CSSSIFGTGDQPQHF
TGTTCCAGCAGCATATTCGGGACAGGGGATCAGCCCCAGCATTTT